This T cell receptor beta chain comes out of a study of T-cell reconstitution after alpha-beta-depleted transplantation in children. Losses at the gene ends were 8 bases for V and 5 bases for J; bases not matched to a gene: 13. This CDR3 contains 15 residues. The germline gives CDR1 WNHNN, CDR2 SYGVQD (reference sequence). TCRbeta library construction was performed incorporating unique molecular identifiers. Using its own MiXCR run on the PCR reads, TCRdb lists one record per CDR3 protein. The profile shows 210,000 or so distinct CDR3 sequences, around 9.6% of them singletons. The chain joins TRBV10-1 to TRBJ2-5; 8 nucleotides agree with TRBD1. The material was PBMCs from the stem cell graft donor, obtained from the stem cell graft. The sequence was obtained from a human donor who donated a stem cell graft to a child with acute lymphoblastic leukemia. The CDR3 coding sequence is TGCGCCAGCGGCTGGACAGGGAGGAGTTCGGAGACCCAGTACTTC. It codes for CASGWTGRSSETQYF.